These 2 T cell receptor beta chains originate from one sample sequenced in a study of spatial heterogeneity in lung cancer. Each CDR3 protein is one row after TCRdb ran MiXCR on the 5' RACE reads. This sample has around 130 distinct CDR3 sequences, with around 18% found just once. The time point is: sample taken at primary tumor resection. The sample was normal lung tissue next to the tumor, taken at surgery. These TCRs come from a male donor with early-stage non-small cell lung cancer.

This clonotype rates as hyperexpanded. For a library built for alpha chains, this beta chain is a stray read; little rests on its size. The CDR3 DNA reads TGTGCCAGCAGCCCGACAGGGGGCAATCAGCCCCAGCATTTT. This encodes CASSPTGGNQPQHF. The rearrangement joins TRBV11-2 to TRBJ1-5; 8 bases match TRBD1. This CDR3 region has 14 residues. V lost 5 bases and J lost 2; bases outside the gene matches: 2. Looked up from germline, CDR1 is SGHAT and CDR2 is FQNNGV.

Only a few counts were recorded for this clonotype. The junction departs from the called germline gene at one end, perhaps through a read error. The size of this beta chain means little, since it is a stray read in a library made for alpha chains. The V and J genes are TRBV7-7 and TRBJ2-5, with 8 bases identical to TRBD1. This CDR3 comprises 13 residues. Germline-derived CDR1 and CDR2 are SSHAT and FNYEAQ (reference sequence). The CDR3 loop reads CASSLDREETQYF. The CDR3 coding sequence is TGTGCTAGCAGCTTGGACAGGGAAGAGACCCAGTACTTC.